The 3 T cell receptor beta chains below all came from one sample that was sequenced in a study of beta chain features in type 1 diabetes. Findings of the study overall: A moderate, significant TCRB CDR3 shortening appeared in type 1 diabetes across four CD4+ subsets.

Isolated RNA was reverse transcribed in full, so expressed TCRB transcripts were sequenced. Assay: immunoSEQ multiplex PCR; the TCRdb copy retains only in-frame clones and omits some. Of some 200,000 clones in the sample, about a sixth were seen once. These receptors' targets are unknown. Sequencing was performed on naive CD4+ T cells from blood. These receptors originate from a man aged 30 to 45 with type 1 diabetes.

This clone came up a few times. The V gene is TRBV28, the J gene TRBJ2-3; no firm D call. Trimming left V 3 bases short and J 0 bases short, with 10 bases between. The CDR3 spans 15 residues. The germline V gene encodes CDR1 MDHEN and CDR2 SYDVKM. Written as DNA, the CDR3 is TGTGCCAGCAGTTTTAGTGGGGTTAGCACAGATACGCAGTATTTT. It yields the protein CASSFSGVSTDTQYF.

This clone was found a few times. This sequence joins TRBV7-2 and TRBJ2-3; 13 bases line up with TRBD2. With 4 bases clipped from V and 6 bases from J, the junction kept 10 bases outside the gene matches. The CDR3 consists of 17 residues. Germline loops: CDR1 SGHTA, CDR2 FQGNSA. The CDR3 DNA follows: TGTGCCAGCAGCTCCAGCGGGACTAGCGGGATCTGGGATACGCAGTATTTT. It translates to CASSSSGTSGIWDTQYF.

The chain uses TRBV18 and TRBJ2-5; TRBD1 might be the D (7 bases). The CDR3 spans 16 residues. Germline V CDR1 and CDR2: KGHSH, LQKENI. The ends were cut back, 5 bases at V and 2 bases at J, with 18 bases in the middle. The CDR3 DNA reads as TGTGCCAGCTCAACATACTCAGGGGGGCGGCAAGAGACCCAGTACTTC. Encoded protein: CASSTYSGGRQETQYF.